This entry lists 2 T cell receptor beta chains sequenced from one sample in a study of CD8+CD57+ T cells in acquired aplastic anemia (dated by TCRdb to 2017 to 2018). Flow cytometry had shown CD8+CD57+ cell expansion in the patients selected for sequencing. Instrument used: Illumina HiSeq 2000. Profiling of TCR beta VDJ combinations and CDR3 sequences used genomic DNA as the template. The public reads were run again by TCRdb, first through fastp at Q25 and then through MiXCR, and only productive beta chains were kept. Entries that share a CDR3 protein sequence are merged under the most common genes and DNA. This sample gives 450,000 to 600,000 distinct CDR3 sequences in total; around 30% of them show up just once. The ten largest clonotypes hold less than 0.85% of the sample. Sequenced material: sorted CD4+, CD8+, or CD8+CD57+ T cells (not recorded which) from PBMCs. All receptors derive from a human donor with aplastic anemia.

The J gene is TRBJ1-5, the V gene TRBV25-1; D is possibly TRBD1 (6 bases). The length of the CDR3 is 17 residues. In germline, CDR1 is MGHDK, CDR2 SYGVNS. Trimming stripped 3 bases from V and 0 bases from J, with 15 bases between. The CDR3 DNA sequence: TGTGCCAGCAGTGATGGGGCAGGGGACTATAGCAATCAGCCCCAGCATTTT. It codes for CASSDGAGDYSNQPQHF.

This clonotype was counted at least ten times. This CDR3 reads CASSNNRGSGSPLHF. The CDR3 nucleotides are TGTGCCAGCAGTAATAACAGGGGCTCAGGGTCACCCCTCCACTTT. The chain combines TRBV2 with TRBJ1-6; TRBD1 aligns across 7 bases. The CDR3 extends over 15 amino acids. CDR1 and CDR2 (germline): SNHLY, FYNNEI. Trimming cost V 5 bases and J 10 bases; bases outside gene matches: 11.